These T cell receptor beta chains were read from a single sample in a study of blood T cell repertoires in COVID-19. The table came from immunoSEQ multiplex PCR; TCRdb's copy has only in-frame clones and leaves some out. This sample has around 68,000 clones, with 93% found just once. The sample taken for sequencing was peripheral blood. The receptors derive from a man in his 70s with active COVID-19. The CDR3 runs from the conserved cysteine through the conserved F or W. A D gene is named only where the DNA matches it firmly. Where a row states a size, it is once, few, many or the class of an expanded clone; other rows omit it.

size | J | V | D | DNA | CDR3
few | TRBJ1-5 | TRBV4-3 | . | TGCGCCAGCAGCCAGGAGCCCAATCAGCCCCAGCATTTT | CASSQEPNQPQHF
. | TRBJ1-2 | TRBV10-2 | TRBD1 | TGCGCCAGCAGACGACAACAGGGGTCAAACTATGGCTACACCTTC | CASRRQQGSNYGYTF
. | TRBJ1-1 | TRBV6-5 | TRBD1 | TGTGCCAGGGGACAGGGTGTCCATCTTACTCGTTCAGCTTTCTTT | CARGQGVHLTRSAFF
. | TRBJ1-1 | TRBV7-3 | . | TGTGCCAGCAGCCGGAGGATGAACACTGAAGCTTTCTTT | CASSRRMNTEAFF
. | TRBJ1-6 | TRBV5-6 | . | TGTGCCAGCAGCTGGGGGCAGGGGCCCATCGGATCACCCCTCCACTTT | CASSWGQGPIGSPLHF
. | TRBJ2-2 | TRBV4-1 | TRBD2 | TGCGCCAGCAGCCAAGGTATCAGCGGGGGGGCCCGGGCCGGGGAGCTGTTTTTT | CASSQGISGGARAGELFF
few | TRBJ1-2 | TRBV11-2 | . | TGTGCCAGCAGCTTGACAGGCCCTCCCGGCTACACCTTC | CASSLTGPPGYTF
. | TRBJ2-3 | TRBV28 | TRBD1 | TGTGCCAGCAGTACCACAGGGGTAGGCACAGATACGCAGTATTTT | CASSTTGVGTDTQYF
. | TRBJ1-2 | TRBV28 | TRBD1 | TGTGCCAGCAGACTGACGACAGGGGGCAACTATGGCTACACCTTC | CASRLTTGGNYGYTF
. | TRBJ1-1 | TRBV5-4 | TRBD1 | TGTGCCAGCAGCTACGGGACAGGGAGTGGCACTGAAGCTTTCTTT | CASSYGTGSGTEAFF
. | TRBJ2-1 | TRBV18 | TRBD2 | TGTGCCAGCTCACCACGAGCGGGGGAAGGTGAGCAGTTCTTC | CASSPRAGEGEQFF
once | TRBJ1-2 | TRBV7-3 | TRBD1 | TGTGCCAGCAGCCCCGGGACAGGGTCTGGCTACACCTTC | CASSPGTGSGYTF
. | TRBJ2-1 | TRBV11-2 | TRBD1 | TGTGCCAGCAGCTCCGGGACAGGACCCTACAATGAGCAGTTCTTC | CASSSGTGPYNEQFF
. | TRBJ1-4 | TRBV19 | TRBD1 | TGTGCCAGTAGTATAAACAGGGGGCCTGGTGAAAAACTGTTTTTT | CASSINRGPGEKLFF
. | TRBJ1-1 | TRBV6-1 | . | TGTGCCAGCAGTGAATTCTCACATTTGCTCACTGAAGCTTTCTTT | CASSEFSHLLTEAFF
. | TRBJ2-3 | TRBV20-1 | TRBD2 | TGCAGTGCTAGTAGATCCAGCGGGGGCACAGATACGCAGTATTTT | CSASRSSGGTDTQYF
. | TRBJ2-3 | TRBV15 | TRBD2 | TGTGCCACCAGCACCCGAGGCGGGGGGGCCGCAGATACGCAGTATTTT | CATSTRGGGAADTQYF
. | TRBJ2-2 | TRBV27 | . | TGTGCCAGCAGTTTAGCAGCGAACACCGGGGAGCTGTTTTTT | CASSLAANTGELFF
once | TRBJ1-1 | TRBV27 | . | TGTGCCAGCAGTGCCTCGGGTGTCACTGAAGCTTTCTTT | CASSASGVTEAFF
once | TRBJ2-7 | TRBV7-9 | . | TGTGCCAGCAGCTTAGGTACGGCGGGGTCCTACGAGCAGTACTTC | CASSLGTAGSYEQYF
. | TRBJ2-5 | TRBV6-2/TRBV6-3 | TRBD2 | TGTGCCAGCAGTCCGTGGACTAGCGGGATTCAAGAGACCCAGTACTTC | CASSPWTSGIQETQYF
. | TRBJ1-5 | TRBV3-1/TRBV3-2 | . | TGTGCCAGCAGCCAAGAATCCGGGAATCAGCCCCAGCATTTT | CASSQESGNQPQHF
once | TRBJ1-6 | TRBV10-3 | TRBD1 | TGTGCCATCAGCGGACAGGGCCAAAATTCACCCCTCCACTTT | CAISGQGQNSPLHF
. | TRBJ1-3 | TRBV15 | . | TGTGCCACCGCTTGGGGGGGTTCTGGAAACACCATATATTTT | CATAWGGSGNTIYF
. | TRBJ1-4 | TRBV7-8 | . | TGTGCCAGCAGCCCACTTGGTGAAAAACTGTTTTTT | CASSPLGEKLFF
few | TRBJ2-7 | TRBV7-9 | . | TGTGCCAGCAGCTTAGCGACCGGGACTTACTCCTACGAGCAGTACTTC | CASSLATGTYSYEQYF
. | TRBJ1-5 | TRBV2 | . | TGTGCCAGCAGGGACAATTCACCCCAGCATTTT | CASRDNSPQHF
. | TRBJ1-6 | TRBV5-4 | . | TGTGCCAGCAGCTTGGGCGGGAGCTCCTATAATTCACCCCTCCACTTT | CASSLGGSSYNSPLHF
. | TRBJ2-3 | TRBV5-1 | TRBD2 | TGCGCCAGCAGCTTCACTAGCGGGGGGGGCACAGATACGCAGTATTTT | CASSFTSGGGTDTQYF
. | TRBJ2-1 | TRBV7-9 | . | TGTGCCAGCAGCTCCGAAACATCGCCTCGGTTCTTC | CASSSETSPRFF
. | TRBJ1-5 | TRBV19 | . | TGTGCCACTGACCTCGGCAGGTTTAGCAATCAGCCCCAGCATTTT | CATDLGRFSNQPQHF
once | TRBJ1-6 | TRBV24-1 | . | TGTGCCACCAGTGATTTCCGGGAAGGGGGGACCGGGGGGTCACCCCTCCACTTT | CATSDFREGGTGGSPLHF
. | TRBJ2-1 | TRBV18 | TRBD1 | TGTGCCAGCTCACCATTACAGGGGGTGTACAATGAGCAGTTCTTC | CASSPLQGVYNEQFF
once | TRBJ1-3 | TRBV5-6 | . | TGTGCCAGCAGCCGCCGGGGAGTCTCTGGAAACACCATATATTTT | CASSRRGVSGNTIYF
. | TRBJ2-1 | TRBV5-1 | . | TGCGCCAGCAGCTTGGATCTCGATGAGCAGTTCTTC | CASSLDLDEQFF
few | TRBJ1-5 | TRBV7-9 | . | TGTGCCAGCAGCTTTGGAGTTGATCAGCCCCAGCATTTT | CASSFGVDQPQHF
once | TRBJ2-5 | TRBV28 | TRBD1 | TGTGCCAGCAGTTTATCCGGACAGGGATACCAAGAGACCCAGTACTTC | CASSLSGQGYQETQYF
. | TRBJ1-1 | TRBV19 | . | TGTGCCAGTAGTGGACACATGTCCACTGAAGCTTTCTTT | CASSGHMSTEAFF
few | TRBJ2-2 | TRBV18 | . | TGTGCCAGCTCACAGGACAAGAACACCGGGGAGCTGTTTTTT | CASSQDKNTGELFF
. | TRBJ2-3 | TRBV11-2 | TRBD1 | TGTGCCAGCAGCTTAGCGGACAGGGGAACAGATACGCAGTATTTT | CASSLADRGTDTQYF
. | TRBJ1-2 | TRBV5-1 | TRBD1 | TGCGCCAGCAGTCAGGGACAGGGTTCCCCTCGGGGCTACACCTTC | CASSQGQGSPRGYTF
once | TRBJ1-2 | TRBV7-3 | TRBD1 | TGTGCCAGCAGCCCCATTGCAGGGGGTTCAAGCTACACCTTC | CASSPIAGGSSYTF
. | TRBJ2-5 | TRBV19 | . | TGTGCCAGCGCCAACAACGGGGAGACCCAGTACTTC | CASANNGETQYF
. | TRBJ2-4 | TRBV7-8 | . | TGTGCCAGCAGCTTAGTAACTAGCATTCAGTACTTC | CASSLVTSIQYF